These T cell receptor beta chains were read from a single sample in a study of T cells after yellow fever vaccination. Via MiXCR, TCRdb re-called the 5' RACE reads, giving one row per CDR3 protein. The sample holds hundreds of thousands of distinct CDR3 sequences; roughly 14% are singletons and the top ten take around 15%. The sample was PBMCs, taken on the day of the yellow fever booster vaccination. The source is a man aged 30 to 45 who received the YFV17D yellow fever vaccine. Each CDR3 is given with its conserved first and last residue. D genes are given only for firm matches. Only part of the rows carry a size: once, few, many, or a class if the clone is expanded.

CDR3: CASSVWGGTGELFF
DNA: TGTGCCAGCAGCGTGTGGGGAGGGACCGGGGAGCTGTTTTTT
J: TRBJ2-2
D: TRBD2
size: -
V: TRBV9

CDR3: CASSLGLLQRTSGNNEQFF
DNA: TGTGCCAGCAGTTTAGGACTTCTCCAACGGACTAGCGGTAACAATGAGCAGTTCTTC
J: TRBJ2-1
D: TRBD2
size: few
V: TRBV27

CDR3: CASSLFGHTEAFF
DNA: TGTGCCAGCAGCTTATTTGGTCACACTGAAGCTTTCTTT
J: TRBJ1-1
D: -
size: few
V: TRBV7-2

CDR3: CASSHGWGAGELFF
DNA: TGTGCCAGCAGCCACGGGTGGGGGGCCGGGGAGCTGTTTTTT
J: TRBJ2-2
D: -
size: few
V: TRBV7-3

CDR3: CASSFGVETQYF
DNA: TGTGCCAGCAGCTTTGGAGTGGAGACCCAGTACTTC
J: TRBJ2-5
D: -
size: few
V: TRBV7-9

CDR3: CASSLRTGGSSYEQYF
DNA: TGTGCCAGCAGTCTCCGAACGGGGGGGAGCTCCTACGAGCAGTACTTC
J: TRBJ2-7
D: TRBD2
size: few
V: TRBV7-2

CDR3: CSARTDQETQYF
DNA: TGCAGTGCTAGGACGGATCAAGAGACCCAGTACTTC
J: TRBJ2-5
D: -
size: many
V: TRBV20-1

CDR3: CASSQPFKNNEQFF
DNA: TGTGCCAGCAGCCAACCCTTCAAGAACAATGAGCAGTTCTTC
J: TRBJ2-1
D: -
size: -
V: TRBV3-1

CDR3: CASSSQGAEKLFF
DNA: TGCGCCAGCAGCTCCCAGGGGGCAGAAAAACTGTTTTTT
J: TRBJ1-4
D: TRBD1
size: many
V: TRBV5-1

CDR3: CASSFMAATYNEQFF
DNA: TGTGCCAGCAGCTTTATGGCAGCAACGTACAATGAGCAGTTCTTC
J: TRBJ2-1
D: -
size: few
V: TRBV7-2

CDR3: CASSELGQGENYGYTF
DNA: TGTGCCAGCAGTGAATTGGGACAGGGAGAGAACTATGGCTACACCTTC
J: TRBJ1-2
D: TRBD1
size: -
V: TRBV6-1

CDR3: CASSQDWQGATNEKLFF
DNA: TGCGCCAGCAGCCAAGATTGGCAGGGGGCAACTAATGAAAAACTGTTTTTT
J: TRBJ1-4
D: TRBD1
size: -
V: TRBV4-3

CDR3: CASTPGGSNQPQHF
DNA: TGTGCCAGCACCCCGGGAGGAAGCAATCAGCCCCAGCATTTT
J: TRBJ1-5
D: -
size: many
V: TRBV6-2/TRBV6-3

CDR3: CASSEVADTQYF
DNA: TGCGCCAGCAGTGAGGTGGCAGATACGCAGTATTTT
J: TRBJ2-3
D: -
size: few
V: TRBV10-2

CDR3: CASSIRDPEYSEQFF
DNA: TGTGCCAGCAGCATCCGGGACCCGGAGTATAGTGAGCAGTTCTTC
J: TRBJ2-1
D: -
size: few
V: TRBV7-3

CDR3: CASSGRWRARNEQFF
DNA: TGTGCCAGCAGTGGTCGGTGGCGGGCCAGGAATGAGCAGTTCTTC
J: TRBJ2-1
D: -
size: -
V: TRBV12-3/TRBV12-4

CDR3: CASSFSGPQSHF
DNA: TGTGCCAGCAGTTTCTCCGGGCCCCAATCCCACTTC
J: TRBJ2-7
D: -
size: few
V: TRBV28

CDR3: CASTPGLAGDYEQYF
DNA: TGTGCCAGCACCCCGGGACTAGCGGGAGACTACGAGCAGTACTTC
J: TRBJ2-7
D: TRBD2
size: -
V: TRBV28

CDR3: CASRTQQGGGYTF
DNA: TGTGCCAGCAGGACACAGCAGGGTGGGGGCTACACCTTC
J: TRBJ1-2
D: -
size: few
V: TRBV12-3/TRBV12-4

CDR3: CSARPQEATGELFF
DNA: TGCAGCGCCCGACCTCAGGAAGCCACCGGGGAGCTGTTTTTT
J: TRBJ2-2
D: -
size: -
V: TRBV29-1

CDR3: CASSQDVLGGGYTF
DNA: TGCGCCAGCAGCCAAGATGTCTTAGGGGGTGGCTACACCTTC
J: TRBJ1-2
D: -
size: -
V: TRBV4-3

CDR3: CASSRTGVEAFF
DNA: TGTGCCAGCAGTCGGACAGGGGTTGAAGCTTTCTTT
J: TRBJ1-1
D: TRBD1
size: -
V: TRBV5-6

CDR3: CSARRTRGTDTQYF
DNA: TGCAGTGCTAGGAGGACCAGGGGCACAGATACGCAGTATTTT
J: TRBJ2-3
D: -
size: -
V: TRBV20-1

CDR3: CASSRALSGTGRKNIQYF
DNA: TGTGCCAGCAGCCGGGCGCTCTCTGGGACAGGGAGGAAAAACATTCAGTACTTC
J: TRBJ2-4
D: TRBD1
size: -
V: TRBV3-1

CDR3: CASSPRSANYNEQFF
DNA: TGTGCCAGCTCACCGAGAAGTGCCAACTACAATGAGCAGTTCTTC
J: TRBJ2-1
D: -
size: -
V: TRBV18

CDR3: CASSYHWTGTYNEQFF
DNA: TGTGCCAGCAGCTACCATTGGACGGGTACCTACAATGAGCAGTTCTTC
J: TRBJ2-1
D: -
size: -
V: TRBV28

CDR3: CASSFTGGAGQPQHF
DNA: TGTGCCAGCAGTTTTACAGGGGGCGCTGGGCAGCCCCAGCATTTT
J: TRBJ1-5
D: TRBD1
size: many
V: TRBV12-3/TRBV12-4

CDR3: CASSPPLTDYEQYF
DNA: TGTGCCAGCTCACCACCGCTCACAGACTACGAGCAGTACTTC
J: TRBJ2-7
D: -
size: -
V: TRBV18

CDR3: CSAPAGTHNTEAFF
DNA: TGCAGTGCGCCCGCCGGGACCCATAACACTGAAGCTTTCTTT
J: TRBJ1-1
D: -
size: -
V: TRBV20-1

CDR3: CASSLDGAQAFGYTF
DNA: TGTGCCAGCAGTTTAGACGGGGCCCAAGCGTTCGGCTACACCTTC
J: TRBJ1-2
D: -
size: few
V: TRBV27

CDR3: CASTGGGYEQYF
DNA: TGTGCCAGCACTGGAGGGGGCTACGAGCAGTACTTC
J: TRBJ2-7
D: -
size: few
V: TRBV12-3/TRBV12-4

CDR3: CASSQEDGIGLEQYF
DNA: TGCGCCAGCAGCCAAGAAGACGGGATCGGGCTCGAGCAGTACTTC
J: TRBJ2-7
D: -
size: few
V: TRBV4-3

CDR3: CSAPTPSGRSTDTQYF
DNA: TGCAGTGCTCCAACTCCTAGCGGGAGGAGCACAGATACGCAGTATTTT
J: TRBJ2-3
D: TRBD2
size: -
V: TRBV20-1

CDR3: CASSFGTVTEAFF
DNA: TGTGCCAGCAGCTTCGGGACAGTCACTGAAGCTTTCTTT
J: TRBJ1-1
D: TRBD1
size: -
V: TRBV7-6

CDR3: CAIGGGLAAPDTQYF
DNA: TGTGCCATCGGGGGGGGGTTAGCGGCCCCGGATACGCAGTATTTT
J: TRBJ2-3
D: TRBD2
size: -
V: TRBV10-3

CDR3: CASRPFASSGNTIYF
DNA: TGTGCCAGCAGGCCTTTTGCGAGCTCTGGAAACACCATATATTTT
J: TRBJ1-3
D: -
size: few
V: TRBV7-9

CDR3: CASSIPGLYGYTF
DNA: TGTGCCAGTAGTATACCCGGGCTCTATGGCTACACCTTC
J: TRBJ1-2
D: -
size: -
V: TRBV19

CDR3: CSVSTNQETQYF
DNA: TGCAGCGTCTCGACTAACCAAGAGACCCAGTACTTC
J: TRBJ2-5
D: -
size: -
V: TRBV29-1

CDR3: CATLRGGSNEQFF
DNA: TGTGCCACCTTAAGGGGTGGGTCCAATGAGCAGTTCTTC
J: TRBJ2-1
D: -
size: few
V: TRBV6-1

CDR3: CATSDFSGDEQFF
DNA: TGTGCCACCAGTGATTTTTCGGGGGATGAGCAGTTCTTC
J: TRBJ2-1
D: -
size: few
V: TRBV24-1

CDR3: CASSSFQGNTQYF
DNA: TGTGCCAGCAGCTCGTTTCAGGGAAATACGCAGTATTTT
J: TRBJ2-3
D: -
size: -
V: TRBV7-2

CDR3: CSARNRRVADTQYF
DNA: TGCAGTGCTAGAAACCGGCGGGTGGCAGATACGCAGTATTTT
J: TRBJ2-3
D: -
size: -
V: TRBV20-1

CDR3: CASTEGGEQFF
DNA: TGTGCCAGCACCGAGGGAGGTGAGCAGTTCTTC
J: TRBJ2-1
D: -
size: few
V: TRBV25-1

CDR3: CSARERISSYNEQFF
DNA: TGCAGTGCTAGAGAGCGAATTAGCTCCTACAATGAGCAGTTCTTC
J: TRBJ2-1
D: -
size: few
V: TRBV20-1

CDR3: CASSLNRGNEQFF
DNA: TGTGCCAGCAGCTTAAATAGGGGCAATGAGCAGTTCTTC
J: TRBJ2-1
D: -
size: many
V: TRBV7-3

CDR3: CASSPDHNSPLHF
DNA: TGTGCCAGCAGCCCGGACCATAATTCACCCCTCCACTTT
J: TRBJ1-6
D: -
size: many
V: TRBV11-2